This T cell receptor (beta chain) was sequenced during a study of T cell changes during pregnancy in multiple sclerosis. This table comes from immunoSEQ multiplex PCR, and its TCRdb copy is limited to in-frame clones, with some not included. Of roughly 110,000 clones in the sample, 85% to 95% are singletons; the top ten hold just under 0.8%. This receptor was obtained from a female donor in good health, enrolled as a control in a pregnancy study. Source: peripheral blood, taken in the third trimester of pregnancy.

The CDR3 is CASSLGDTEAFF. In DNA form, the CDR3 reads TGTGCCAGCAGCTTAGGAGACACTGAAGCTTTCTTT. The rearrangement uses TRBV9 and TRBJ1-1; D is undetermined. Germline V gene lookup returns CDR1 SGDLS and CDR2 YYNGEE. Trimming pared 4 bases from V and 3 bases from J, leaving 7 bases between. The CDR3 spans 12 residues.